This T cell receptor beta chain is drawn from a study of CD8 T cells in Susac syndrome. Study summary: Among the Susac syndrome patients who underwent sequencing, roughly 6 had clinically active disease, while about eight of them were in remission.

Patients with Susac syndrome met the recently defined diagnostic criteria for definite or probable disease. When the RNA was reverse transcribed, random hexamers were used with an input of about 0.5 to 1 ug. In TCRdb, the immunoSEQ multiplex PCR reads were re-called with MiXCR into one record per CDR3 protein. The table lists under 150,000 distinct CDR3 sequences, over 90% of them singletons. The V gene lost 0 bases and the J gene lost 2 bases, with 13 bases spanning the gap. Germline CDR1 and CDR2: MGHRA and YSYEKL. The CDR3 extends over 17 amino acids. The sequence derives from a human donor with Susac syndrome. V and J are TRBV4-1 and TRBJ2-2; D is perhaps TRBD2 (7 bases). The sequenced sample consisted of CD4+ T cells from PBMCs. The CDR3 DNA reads TGCGCCAGCAGCCAAGAAAGGGGGGGAACCAACACCGGGGAGCTGTTTTTT. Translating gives CASSQERGGTNTGELFF.